These 24 T cell receptor beta chains came from one sample sequenced in a study of cytomegalovirus exposure and HLA in healthy donors. Primers included in the PCR were 60 Vbeta and 13 Jbeta primers. Here immunoSEQ multiplex PCR was the method, and the copy in TCRdb shows in-frame clones only, minus some. The table records 140,000 to 150,000 clones, around 80% of them present only once. The material sequenced was PBMCs. All receptors come from a man aged 40-55 years in good health and CMV-seronegative.

The genes are TRBV6-6 and TRBJ2-7; 12 bases align to TRBD1. V trimming: 7 bases; J trimming: 5 bases; junction bases outside the gene matches: 12. The CDR3 contains 16 residues. Germline CDR1 and CDR2: MNHNY and SVGAGI (reference sequence). The CDR3: CASIESPGQGANEQYF. CDR3 DNA sequence: TGTGCCAGCATCGAAAGTCCGGGACAGGGGGCTAACGAGCAGTACTTC.

This clone has a single count. The V and J genes are TRBV6-1 and TRBJ1-5; D not certain. Germline V gene data show CDR1 as MNHNS and CDR2 as SASEGT. The V gene lost 6 bases and the J gene lost 7 bases, with 19 bases spanning the gap. The CDR3 is made up of 15 amino acids. The CDR3 region is CASRVYGEDGQPQHF. CDR3 in DNA: TGTGCCAGCAGGGTTTACGGGGAAGACGGGCAGCCCCAGCATTTT.

This clone appeared a few times. V gene TRBV7-7 combines with J gene TRBJ2-5; D possibly corresponds to TRBD1 (6 bases). V was cut by 4 bases and J by 2 bases, with 8 bases left in between. Per the germline V gene, CDR1 is SSHAT and CDR2 is FNYEAQ (reference sequence). CDR3 length equals 13 residues. The CDR3 loop reads CASSSGQQETQYF. The CDR3 coding sequence is TGTGCCAGCAGCTCCGGACAGCAAGAGACCCAGTACTTC.

V usage is TRBV7-2 and J usage is TRBJ2-2, with a weak D call TRBD2 (5 bases). The CDR3 has 14 amino acids. Trimming stripped 5 bases from V and 5 bases from J, with 12 bases between. Germline-derived CDR1 and CDR2 are SGHTA and FQGNSA. The CDR3 sequence: CASSRAGGTGELFF. The CDR3 DNA follows: TGTGCCAGCAGCCGGGCGGGCGGGACCGGGGAGCTGTTTTTT.

This chain uses TRBV27 with TRBJ1-1, with D possibly being TRBD1 (6 bases). Germline loops: CDR1 MNHEY, CDR2 SMNVEV (reference sequence). V lost 4 bases and J lost 10, with 16 bases in between. This CDR3 region has 13 residues. Here the CDR3 DNA reads TGTGCCAGCAGTTCCGACAGGTTCGGTCGAGCTTTCTTT. Translated: CASSSDRFGRAFF.

This clone was found a few times. This chain joins TRBV6-1 and TRBJ2-3; a possible D gene is TRBD1 (5 bases). Trimming took off 2 bases at V and 6 bases at J, with 15 bases between the two ends. This CDR3 is built from 15 residues. CDR1 is MNHNS, CDR2 SASEGT, per germline. The CDR3, as DNA: TGTGCCAGCAGTGAAAGGGGCAGGGTAAGGGATACGCAGTATTTT. Its protein is CASSERGRVRDTQYF.

J is TRBJ1-1 and V is TRBV9; 7 positions agree with TRBD1. The CDR3 sequence is 16 residues long. The V segment lost 0 bases and the J segment 4 bases; nucleotides outside the gene matches: 9. The germline gives CDR1 SGDLS, CDR2 YYNGEE. As DNA, the CDR3 is TGTGCCAGCAGCGTAGTCCCCCAGGGGGGCAGCACTGAAGCTTTCTTT. It yields the protein CASSVVPQGGSTEAFF. Based on the CDR3 plus reference TRBV9 and TRBJ1-1, the full variable domain is DSGVTQTPKHLITATGQRVTLRCSPRSGDLSVYWYQQSLDQGLQFLIQYYNGEERAKGNILERFSAQQFPDLHSELNLSSLELGDSALYFCASSVVPQGGSTEAFFGQGTRLTVV.

V usage is TRBV2 and J usage is TRBJ2-6; tentative D call: TRBD2 (5 bases). The CDR3 loop spans 15 amino acids. The germline CDR1 and CDR2 sequences are SNHLY and FYNNEI. Trimming shortened V by 5 bases and J by 1 base, and 9 bases separated the two germline ends. The DNA of the CDR3 is TGTGCCAGCAGTACCGAGGGATCTGGGGCCAACGTCCTGACTTTC. It encodes CASSTEGSGANVLTF.

The chain is built from TRBV9 and TRBJ2-5, with a possible D match to TRBD1 (6 bases). Germline assignment: CDR1 SGDLS and CDR2 YYNGEE. CDR3 length equals 13 residues. The V gene lost 2 bases and the J gene lost 3 bases, with 8 bases spanning the gap. CDR3 DNA: TGTGCCAGCAGCGTTCAGGGGAAAGAGACCCAGTACTTC. Amino acid sequence: CASSVQGKETQYF.

The chain couples TRBV10-3 to TRBJ1-1; 10 bases agree with TRBD1. The germline gives CDR1 ENHRY, CDR2 SYGVKD. The CDR3 is 14 amino acids. With 6 bases clipped from V and 6 bases from J, the junction kept 7 bases outside the gene matches. CDR3 nucleotides: TGTGCCATCAGAGAGACAGGGGGCCGCGCTGAAGCTTTCTTT. Its protein product is CAIRETGGRAEAFF.

The V and J genes are TRBV2 and TRBJ2-3; no definite D call. Germline assignment: CDR1 SNHLY and CDR2 FYNNEI. With 2 bases removed from V and 0 bases from J, the gap between germline ends came to 3 bases. CDR3 size: 13 residues. CDR3 nucleotide sequence: TGTGCCAGCAGTGAATTAAGCACAGATACGCAGTATTTT. Residues: CASSELSTDTQYF. Based on the CDR3 plus reference TRBV2 and TRBJ2-3, the full variable domain is EPEVTQTPSHQVTQMGQEVILRCVPISNHLYFYWYRQILGQKVEFLVSFYNNEISEKSEIFDDQFSVERPDGSNFTLKIRSTKLEDSAMYFCASSELSTDTQYFGPGTRLTVL.

V gene TRBV9 combines with J gene TRBJ1-2; D remains unclear. CDR1 is SGDLS, CDR2 YYNGEE, per germline. The length of the CDR3 is 15 residues. Between the trimmed V and J ends, which lost 3 bases and 5 bases, there was a span of 17 bases. The CDR3 sequence is CASSGRGQEGYGYTF. In DNA form, the CDR3 reads TGTGCCAGCAGCGGAAGAGGGCAGGAGGGTTATGGCTACACCTTC.

V usage is TRBV5-1 and J usage is TRBJ2-2; D may be TRBD2 (5 bases). CDR3 length equals 12 residues. V dropped 2 bases and J dropped 7 bases, with 6 bases sitting between them. Germline loops: CDR1 SGHRS, CDR2 YFSETQ. The CDR3 reads CASSFSVGELFF. The CDR3 DNA follows: TGCGCCAGCAGCTTTAGCGTCGGGGAGCTGTTTTTT.

The chain has TRBV29-1 and TRBJ2-5; 7 positions match TRBD1. The CDR3 is 13 residues long. Germline V gene data show CDR1 as SQVTM and CDR2 as ANQGSEA. V lost 4 bases and J lost 6; bases outside the gene matches: 8. CDR3 region: CSVGGTALQTQYF. In DNA form, the CDR3 reads TGCAGCGTTGGGGGGACAGCCCTACAGACCCAGTACTTC.

This chain joins TRBV6-5 and TRBJ1-5; TRBD1 agrees at 7 bases. Germline V CDR1 and CDR2: MNHEY, SVGAGI. The length of the CDR3 is 14 residues. V lost 6 bases, J lost 0 bases, and 2 bases stayed unmatched. The CDR3 sequence is CASRQGLSNQPQHF. Here the CDR3 DNA reads TGTGCCAGCAGACAGGGGCTTAGCAATCAGCCCCAGCATTTT.

In its sample, this clone was seen a few times. The CDR3 here is CASSENPIPNQPQHF. DNA for the CDR3: TGTGCCAGCAGTGAAAACCCTATCCCCAATCAGCCCCAGCATTTT. J is TRBJ1-5 and V is TRBV6-1; D is ambiguous. The CDR3 is made up of 15 amino acids. With 2 bases removed from V and 3 bases from J, the gap between germline ends came to 11 bases. Germline CDR1 MNHNS, CDR2 SASEGT.

This chain uses TRBV19 with TRBJ2-6; tentatively, D is TRBD1 (6 bases). The CDR3 has 16 amino acids. CDR1 is LNHDA, CDR2 SQIVND, per germline (reference sequence). V was clipped by 7 bases and J by 0 bases, with 13 bases between them. The CDR3 region is CASTVTGSSGANVLTF. The CDR3 DNA reads as TGTGCCAGTACAGTCACAGGGTCCTCTGGGGCCAACGTCCTGACTTTC.

The rearrangement joins TRBV30 to TRBJ1-3; no reliable D call. V gave up 2 bases and J gave up 0 bases, with 8 bases separating them. This CDR3 has 14 amino acids. CDR1 GTSNPN and CDR2 SVGIG come from the germline V gene (reference sequence). CDR3 in DNA: TGTGCCTGGAGTCAGCGCAGCTCTGGAAACACCATATATTTT. Translation gives CAWSQRSSGNTIYF.

This sequence joins TRBV6-5 and TRBJ1-3, with D possibly being TRBD1 (5 bases). CDR3 length: 16 amino acids. CDR1 is MNHEY, CDR2 SVGAGI, per germline. Trimming pared 0 bases from V and 2 bases from J, leaving 11 bases between. CDR3 residues: CASSYSGGVAGNTIYF. The CDR3 nucleotides read TGTGCCAGCAGTTACTCTGGGGGGGTCGCTGGAAACACCATATATTTT.

This chain connects TRBV5-1 to TRBJ2-5; tentative D call: TRBD1 (6 bases). CDR1 and CDR2 (germline): SGHRS, YFSETQ. V was shortened by 2 bases and J by 5 bases, with 13 bases between the two germline ends. This CDR3 has 14 residues. The CDR3 coding sequence is TGCGCCAGCAGCTTTGGCAATAGGGGGGAGACCCAGTACTTC. Translating it yields CASSFGNRGETQYF.

This sequence joins TRBV30 and TRBJ2-3; the match to TRBD2 covers 7 bases. This CDR3 is 15 amino acids long. The germline gives CDR1 GTSNPN, CDR2 SVGIG (reference sequence). This CDR3 is CACEGPAGSTDTQYF. The CDR3 DNA follows: TGTGCTTGTGAAGGCCCAGCGGGGAGCACAGATACGCAGTATTTT.

This clone was seen only once. The chain uses TRBV5-8 and TRBJ2-7; tentatively, D is TRBD2 (6 bases). Germline CDR1 is SGHTS and CDR2 is YDEGEE. Trimming took off 1 base at V and 5 bases at J, with 16 bases between the two ends. The CDR3 is 15 amino acids. The CDR3 region is CASSLSGRRDDEQYF. CDR3 sequence (DNA): TGTGCCAGCAGCTTGAGCGGGCGCAGGGACGACGAGCAGTACTTC.

The chain carries TRBV19 and TRBJ1-2, with unresolved D. In germline, CDR1 is LNHDA, CDR2 SQIVND (reference sequence). The V end lost 2 bases, the J end lost 3 bases, and 10 bases lay between the germline ends. This CDR3 has 14 residues. The CDR3 region is CASSITDSDYGYTF. Here the CDR3 DNA reads TGTGCCAGTAGTATAACAGATTCGGACTATGGCTACACCTTC.

The chain's CDR3 is CASSRRDRDSYEQYF. CDR3 DNA sequence: TGTGCCAGCAGTAGAAGGGACAGGGACTCCTACGAGCAGTACTTC. V gene TRBV6-5 combines with J gene TRBJ2-7; 9 nucleotides line up with TRBD1. J gave up 0 bases and V 5 bases, and 5 bases lay outside the gene matches. The CDR3 extends over 15 amino acids. CDR1 is MNHEY, CDR2 SVGAGI, per germline.